This T cell receptor beta chain comes out of a study of T cells after yellow fever vaccination. This clonotype was recorded a few times. TCRdb reanalysed the 5' RACE reads using MiXCR and keeps one entry per CDR3 protein. The table has a few hundred thousand distinct CDR3 sequences, 3% to 4.5% seen once. Per the germline V gene, CDR1 is LNHDA and CDR2 is SQIVND (reference sequence). The CDR3 has 12 residues. The ends were cut back, 4 bases at V and 7 bases at J, with 8 bases in the middle. This sequence was found in a man younger than 35 who received the YFV17D yellow fever vaccine. The chain links TRBV19 to TRBJ2-1; the D gene could be TRBD1 or TRBD2 (5 bases each). Sequenced material: PBMCs, taken 5 days after the yellow fever booster vaccination. The CDR3 DNA sequence: TGTGCCAGTAGTAATGGGGGAAATGAGCAGTTCTTC. The encoded protein is CASSNGGNEQFF.